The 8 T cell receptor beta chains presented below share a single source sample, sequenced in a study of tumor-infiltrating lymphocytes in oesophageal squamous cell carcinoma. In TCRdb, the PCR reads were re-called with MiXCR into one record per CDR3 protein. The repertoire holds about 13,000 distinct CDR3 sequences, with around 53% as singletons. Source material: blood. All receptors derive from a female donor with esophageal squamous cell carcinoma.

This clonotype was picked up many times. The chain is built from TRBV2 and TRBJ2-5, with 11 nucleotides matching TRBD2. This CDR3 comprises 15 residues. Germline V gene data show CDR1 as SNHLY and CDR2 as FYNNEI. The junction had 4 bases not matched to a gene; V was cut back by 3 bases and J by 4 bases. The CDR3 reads CASSDRGTSGETQYF. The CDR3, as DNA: TGTGCCAGCAGTGATCGAGGGACTAGCGGAGAGACCCAGTACTTC.

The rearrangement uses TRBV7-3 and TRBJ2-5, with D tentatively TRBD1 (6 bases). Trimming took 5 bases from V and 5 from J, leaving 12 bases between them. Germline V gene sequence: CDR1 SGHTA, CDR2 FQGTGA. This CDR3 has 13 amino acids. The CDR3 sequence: CASSIQGSETQYF. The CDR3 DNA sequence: TGTGCCAGCAGCATACAGGGTTCGGAGACCCAGTACTTC.

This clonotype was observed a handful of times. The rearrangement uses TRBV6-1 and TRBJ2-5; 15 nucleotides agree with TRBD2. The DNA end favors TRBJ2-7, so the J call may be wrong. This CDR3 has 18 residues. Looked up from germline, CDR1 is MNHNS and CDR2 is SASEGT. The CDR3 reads CASTDGLAGGPGVYEQYF. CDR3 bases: TGTGCCAGCACCGATGGACTAGCGGGAGGGCCAGGGGTCTACGAGCAGTACTTC.

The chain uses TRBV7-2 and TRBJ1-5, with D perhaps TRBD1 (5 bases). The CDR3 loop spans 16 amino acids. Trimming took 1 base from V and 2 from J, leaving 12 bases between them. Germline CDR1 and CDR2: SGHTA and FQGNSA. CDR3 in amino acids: CASSLVGGSGNQPQHF. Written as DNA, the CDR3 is TGTGCCAGCAGCTTAGTGGGGGGTAGCGGCAATCAGCCCCAGCATTTT. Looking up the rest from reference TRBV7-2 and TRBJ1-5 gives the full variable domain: GAGVSQSPSNKVTEKGKDVELRCDPISGHTALYWYRQSLGQGLEFLIYFQGNSAPDKSGLPSDRFSAERTGGSVSTLTIQRTQQEDSAVYLCASSLVGGSGNQPQHFGDGTRLSIL.

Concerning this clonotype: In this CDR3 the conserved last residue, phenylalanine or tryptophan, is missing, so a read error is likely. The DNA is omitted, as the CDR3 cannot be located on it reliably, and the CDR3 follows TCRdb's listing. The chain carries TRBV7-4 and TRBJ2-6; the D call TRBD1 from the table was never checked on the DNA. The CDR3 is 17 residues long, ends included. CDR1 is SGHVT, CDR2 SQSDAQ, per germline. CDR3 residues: CASSLTGSRNSPLHFGN.

CDR3 coding DNA: TGTGCCAGCTCGACAGGGAGCTCCTACAATGAGCAGTACTTC. Protein sequence: CASSTGSSYNEQYF. The chain combines TRBV6-1 with TRBJ2-1; 7 positions agree with TRBD1. The last part of the DNA fits TRBJ2-7 better; the J call may be wrong. The CDR3 is made up of 14 amino acids. CDR1 and CDR2 from the germline V gene are MNHNS and SASEGT.

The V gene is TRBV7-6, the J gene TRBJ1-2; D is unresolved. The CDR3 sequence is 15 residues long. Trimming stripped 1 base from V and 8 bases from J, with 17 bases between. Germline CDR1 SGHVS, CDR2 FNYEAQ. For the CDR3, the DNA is TGTGCCAGCAGCTTAGAATCGGCCTCTCTAGGGGGCTACACCTTC. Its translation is CASSLESASLGGYTF.

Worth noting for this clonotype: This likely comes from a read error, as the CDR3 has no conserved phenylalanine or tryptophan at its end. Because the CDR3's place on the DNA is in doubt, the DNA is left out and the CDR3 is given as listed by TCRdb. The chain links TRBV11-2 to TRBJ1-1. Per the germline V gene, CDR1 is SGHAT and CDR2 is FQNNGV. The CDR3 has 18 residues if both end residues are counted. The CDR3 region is CASSSFGDCLGTSSTSVR.